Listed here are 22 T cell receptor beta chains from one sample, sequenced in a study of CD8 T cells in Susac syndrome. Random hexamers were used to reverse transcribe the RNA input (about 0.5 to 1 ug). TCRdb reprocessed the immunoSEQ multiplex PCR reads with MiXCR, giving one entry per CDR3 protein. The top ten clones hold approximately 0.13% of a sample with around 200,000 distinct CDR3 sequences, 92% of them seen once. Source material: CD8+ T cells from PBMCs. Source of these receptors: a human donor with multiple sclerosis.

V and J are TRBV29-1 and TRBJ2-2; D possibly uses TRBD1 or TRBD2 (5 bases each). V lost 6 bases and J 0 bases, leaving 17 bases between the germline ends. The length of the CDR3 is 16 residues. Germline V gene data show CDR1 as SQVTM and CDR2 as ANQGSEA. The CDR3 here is CSVISPGTSNTGELFF. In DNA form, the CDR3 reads TGCAGCGTGATTTCACCCGGGACCTCGAACACCGGGGAGCTGTTTTTT.

DNA of the CDR3: TGTGCCAGCACCAGTGGTTGGACAGGGGCCAACGTCCTGACTTTC. This translates into CASTSGWTGANVLTF. This chain links TRBV6-5 with TRBJ2-6; TRBD1 is a possible D gene (5 bases). Germline V CDR1 and CDR2: MNHEY, SVGAGI. The V end lost 7 bases, the J end lost 4 bases, and 14 bases lay between the germline ends. This CDR3 region has 15 residues.

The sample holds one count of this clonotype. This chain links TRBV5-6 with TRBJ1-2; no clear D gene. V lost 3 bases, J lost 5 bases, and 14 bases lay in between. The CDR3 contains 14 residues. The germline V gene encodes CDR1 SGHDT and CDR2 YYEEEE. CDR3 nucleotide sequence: TGTGCCAGCAGCTACCACGGCCCGGCGTATGGCTACACCTTC. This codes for CASSYHGPAYGYTF. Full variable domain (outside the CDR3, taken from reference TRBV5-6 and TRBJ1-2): DAGVTQSPTHLIKTRGQQVTLRCSPKSGHDTVSWYQQALGQGPQFIFQYYEEEERQRGNFPDRFSGHQFPNYSSELNVNALLLGDSALYLCASSYHGPAYGYTFGSGTRLTVV.

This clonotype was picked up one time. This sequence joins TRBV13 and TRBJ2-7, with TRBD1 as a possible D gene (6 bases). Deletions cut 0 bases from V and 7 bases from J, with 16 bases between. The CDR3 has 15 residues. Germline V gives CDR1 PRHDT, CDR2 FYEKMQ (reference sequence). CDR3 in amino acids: CASSLGQGNLEEQYF. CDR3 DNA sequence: TGTGCCAGCAGCTTAGGACAGGGAAATCTAGAGGAGCAGTACTTC.

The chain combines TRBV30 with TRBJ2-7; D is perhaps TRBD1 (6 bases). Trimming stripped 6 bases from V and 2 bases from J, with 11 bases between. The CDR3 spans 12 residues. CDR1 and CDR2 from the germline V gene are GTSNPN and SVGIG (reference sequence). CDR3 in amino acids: CACQDRAYEQYF. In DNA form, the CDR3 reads TGTGCCTGTCAGGACAGAGCCTACGAGCAGTACTTC. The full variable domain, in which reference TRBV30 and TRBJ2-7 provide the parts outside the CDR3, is SQTIHQWPATLVQPVGSPLSLECTVEGTSNPNLYWYRQAAGRGLQLLFYSVGIGQISSEVPQNLSASRPQDRQFILSSKKLLLSDSGFYLCACQDRAYEQYFGPGTRLTVT.

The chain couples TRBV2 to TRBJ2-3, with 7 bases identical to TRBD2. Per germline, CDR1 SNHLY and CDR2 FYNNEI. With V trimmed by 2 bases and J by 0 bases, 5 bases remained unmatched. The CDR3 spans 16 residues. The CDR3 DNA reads TGTGCCAGCAGTGAAAGCCTAGCGGTTAGCACAGATACGCAGTATTTT. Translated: CASSESLAVSTDTQYF.

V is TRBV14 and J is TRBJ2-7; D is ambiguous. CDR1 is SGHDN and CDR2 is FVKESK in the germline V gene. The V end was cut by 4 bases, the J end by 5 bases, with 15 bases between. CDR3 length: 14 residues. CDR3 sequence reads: CASSLEVGPNEQYF. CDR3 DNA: TGTGCCAGCAGCCTGGAAGTGGGCCCTAACGAGCAGTACTTC. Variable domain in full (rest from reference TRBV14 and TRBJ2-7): EAGVTQFPSHSVIEKGQTVTLRCDPISGHDNLYWYRRVMGKEIKFLLHFVKESKQDESGMPNNRFLAERTGGTYSTLKVQPAELEDSGVYFCASSLEVGPNEQYFGPGTRLTVT.

In nucleotides, the CDR3 is TGTGCCTGGGGGACTGCCTACGAGCAGTACTTC. Translated: CAWGTAYEQYF. V is TRBV30 and J is TRBJ2-7, with D possibly being TRBD2 (6 bases). Trimming stripped 5 bases from V and 2 bases from J, with 7 bases between. Germline V gene sequence: CDR1 GTSNPN, CDR2 SVGIG (reference sequence). The CDR3 loop spans 11 amino acids.

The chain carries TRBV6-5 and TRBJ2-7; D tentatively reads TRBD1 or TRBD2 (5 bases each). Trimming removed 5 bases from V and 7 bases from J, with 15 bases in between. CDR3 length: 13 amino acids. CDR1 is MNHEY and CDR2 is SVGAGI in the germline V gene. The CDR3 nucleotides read TGTGCCAGCAGTCCCGGGACGTTTTGGGAGCAGTACTTC. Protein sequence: CASSPGTFWEQYF.

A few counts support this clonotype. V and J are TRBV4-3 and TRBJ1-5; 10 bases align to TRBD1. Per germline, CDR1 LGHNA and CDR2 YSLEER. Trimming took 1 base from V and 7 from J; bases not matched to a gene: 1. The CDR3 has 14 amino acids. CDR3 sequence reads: CASSQGGQGQPQHF. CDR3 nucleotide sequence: TGCGCCAGCAGCCAAGGGGGACAGGGGCAGCCCCAGCATTTT.

The CDR3 loop is CAWSTGESGNTIYF. CDR3 bases: TGTGCCTGGAGTACGGGGGAATCTGGAAACACCATATATTTT. This sequence joins TRBV30 and TRBJ1-3; a weak D match, TRBD1 (5 bases). The CDR3 loop spans 14 amino acids. V lost 2 bases and J lost 1, with 9 bases in between. Germline CDR1 reads GTSNPN; CDR2 reads SVGIG (reference sequence).

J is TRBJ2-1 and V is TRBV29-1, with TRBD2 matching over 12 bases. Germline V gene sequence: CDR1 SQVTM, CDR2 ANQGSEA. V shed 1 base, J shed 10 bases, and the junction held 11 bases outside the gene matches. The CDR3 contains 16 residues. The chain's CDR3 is CSVEGWLAGGPDEQFF. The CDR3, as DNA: TGCAGCGTTGAAGGGTGGCTAGCGGGGGGGCCGGACGAGCAGTTCTTC.

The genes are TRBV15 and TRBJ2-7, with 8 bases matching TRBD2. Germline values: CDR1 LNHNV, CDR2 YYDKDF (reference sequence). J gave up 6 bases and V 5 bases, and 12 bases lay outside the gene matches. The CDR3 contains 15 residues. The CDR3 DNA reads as TGTGCCACCAGCCCCCGGGGAGCGGGAGTAAGCGAGCAGTACTTC. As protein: CATSPRGAGVSEQYF.

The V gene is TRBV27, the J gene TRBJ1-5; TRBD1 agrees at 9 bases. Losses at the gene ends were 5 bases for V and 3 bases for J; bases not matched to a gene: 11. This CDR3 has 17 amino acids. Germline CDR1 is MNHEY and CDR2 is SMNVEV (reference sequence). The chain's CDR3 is CASSPISGTGINQPQHF. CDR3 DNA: TGTGCCAGCAGTCCTATATCCGGGACAGGGATCAATCAGCCCCAGCATTTT.

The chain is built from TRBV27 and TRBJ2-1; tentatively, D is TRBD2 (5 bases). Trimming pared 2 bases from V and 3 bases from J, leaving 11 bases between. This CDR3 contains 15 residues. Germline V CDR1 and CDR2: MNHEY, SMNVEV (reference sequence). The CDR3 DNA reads TGTGCCAGCAGTTTAACGGGGAGAGGCTACAATGAGCAGTTCTTC. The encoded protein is CASSLTGRGYNEQFF.

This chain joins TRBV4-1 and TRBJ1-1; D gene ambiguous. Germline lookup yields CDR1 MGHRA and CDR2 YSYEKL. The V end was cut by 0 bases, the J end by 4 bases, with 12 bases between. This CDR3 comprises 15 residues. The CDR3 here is CASSQDSRGSTEAFF. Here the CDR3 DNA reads TGCGCCAGCAGCCAAGATTCGAGAGGGAGCACTGAAGCTTTCTTT.

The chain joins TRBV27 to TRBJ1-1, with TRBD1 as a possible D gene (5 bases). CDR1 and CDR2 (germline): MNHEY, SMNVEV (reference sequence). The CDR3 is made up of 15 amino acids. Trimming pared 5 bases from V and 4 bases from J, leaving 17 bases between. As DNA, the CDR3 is TGTGCCAGCAGTGACGGACGGGGGTTGTTCACTGAAGCTTTCTTT. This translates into CASSDGRGLFTEAFF.

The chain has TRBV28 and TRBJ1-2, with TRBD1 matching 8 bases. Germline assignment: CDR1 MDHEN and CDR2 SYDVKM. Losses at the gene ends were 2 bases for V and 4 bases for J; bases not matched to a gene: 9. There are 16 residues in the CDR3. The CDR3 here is CASSLGFTGGVYGYTF. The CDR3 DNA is TGTGCCAGCAGTTTAGGGTTTACAGGGGGAGTCTATGGCTACACCTTC.

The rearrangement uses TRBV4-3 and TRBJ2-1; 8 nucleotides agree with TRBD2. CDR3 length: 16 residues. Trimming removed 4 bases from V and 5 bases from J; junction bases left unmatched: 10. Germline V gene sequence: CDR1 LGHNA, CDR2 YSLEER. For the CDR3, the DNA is TGCGCCAGCAGCCCCTTGGCGGGAGGCAAGGACAATGAGCAGTTCTTC. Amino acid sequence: CASSPLAGGKDNEQFF.

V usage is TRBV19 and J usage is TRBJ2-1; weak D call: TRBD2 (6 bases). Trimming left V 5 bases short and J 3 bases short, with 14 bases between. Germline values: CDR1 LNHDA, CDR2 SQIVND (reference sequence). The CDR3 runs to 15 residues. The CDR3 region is CASSFTSLGYNEQFF. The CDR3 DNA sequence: TGTGCCAGTAGTTTTACTAGCTTGGGCTACAATGAGCAGTTCTTC.

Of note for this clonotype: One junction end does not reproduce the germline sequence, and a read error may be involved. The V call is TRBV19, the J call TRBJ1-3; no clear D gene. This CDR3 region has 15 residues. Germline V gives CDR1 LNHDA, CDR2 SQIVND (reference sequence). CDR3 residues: CASSTRASSENTIYF. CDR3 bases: TGTGCCAGTAGTACTCGAGCCAGCTCTGAAAACACCATATATTTT.

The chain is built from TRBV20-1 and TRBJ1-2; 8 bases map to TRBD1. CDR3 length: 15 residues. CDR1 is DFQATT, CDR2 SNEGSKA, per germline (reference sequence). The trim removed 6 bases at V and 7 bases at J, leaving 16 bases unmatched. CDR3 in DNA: TGCAGTGCCCGGCTTTCCGGACAGGGTGGTTCTGGCTACACCTTC. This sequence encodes CSARLSGQGGSGYTF.